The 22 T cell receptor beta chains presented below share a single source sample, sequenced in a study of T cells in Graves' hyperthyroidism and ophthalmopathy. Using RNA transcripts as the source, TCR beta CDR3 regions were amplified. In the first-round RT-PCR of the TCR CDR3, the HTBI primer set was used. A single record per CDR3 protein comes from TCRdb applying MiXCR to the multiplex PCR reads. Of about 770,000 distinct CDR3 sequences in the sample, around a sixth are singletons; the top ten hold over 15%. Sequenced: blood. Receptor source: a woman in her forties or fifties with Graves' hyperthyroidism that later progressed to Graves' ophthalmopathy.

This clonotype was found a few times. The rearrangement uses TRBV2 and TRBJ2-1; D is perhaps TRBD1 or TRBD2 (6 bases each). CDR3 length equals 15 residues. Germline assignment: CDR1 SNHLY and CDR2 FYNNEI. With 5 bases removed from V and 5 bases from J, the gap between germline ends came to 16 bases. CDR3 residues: CASSQEGGPHNEQFF. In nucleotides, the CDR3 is TGTGCCAGCAGTCAGGAGGGGGGCCCCCACAATGAGCAGTTCTTC.

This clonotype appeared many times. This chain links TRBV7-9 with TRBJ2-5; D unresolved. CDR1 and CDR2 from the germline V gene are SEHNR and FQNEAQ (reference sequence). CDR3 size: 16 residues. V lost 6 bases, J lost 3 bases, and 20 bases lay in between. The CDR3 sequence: CASRPRISWAEETQYF. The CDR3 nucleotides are TGTGCCAGCAGGCCCAGGATTTCCTGGGCGGAAGAGACCCAGTACTTC.

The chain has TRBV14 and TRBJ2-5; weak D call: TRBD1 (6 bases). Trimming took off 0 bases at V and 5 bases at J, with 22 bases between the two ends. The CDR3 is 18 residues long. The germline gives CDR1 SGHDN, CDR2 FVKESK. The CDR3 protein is CASSQELQGTGLAETQYF. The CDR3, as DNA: TGTGCCAGCAGCCAAGAGTTGCAGGGGACGGGCTTAGCCGAGACCCAGTACTTC.

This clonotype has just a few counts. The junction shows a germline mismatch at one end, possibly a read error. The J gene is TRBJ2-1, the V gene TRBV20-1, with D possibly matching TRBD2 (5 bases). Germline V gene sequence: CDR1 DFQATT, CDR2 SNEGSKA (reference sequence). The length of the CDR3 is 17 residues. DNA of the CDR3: TGCAGTACTAGAGATCGAAGGTGGCGGTCTACCTACAATGAGCAGTTCTTC. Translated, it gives CSTRDRRWRSTYNEQFF.

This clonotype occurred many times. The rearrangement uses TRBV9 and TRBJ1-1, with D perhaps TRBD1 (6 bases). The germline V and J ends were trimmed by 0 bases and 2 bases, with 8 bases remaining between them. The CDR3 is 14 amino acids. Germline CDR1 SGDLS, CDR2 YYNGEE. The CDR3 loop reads CASSVEQGNTEAFF. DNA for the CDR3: TGTGCCAGCAGCGTAGAACAGGGAAACACTGAAGCTTTCTTT.

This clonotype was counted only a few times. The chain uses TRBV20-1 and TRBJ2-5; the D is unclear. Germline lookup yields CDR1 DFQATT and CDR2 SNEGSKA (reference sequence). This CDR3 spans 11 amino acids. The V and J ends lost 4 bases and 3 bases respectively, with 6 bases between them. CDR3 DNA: TGCAGTGCTACGGAGAAAGAGACCCAGTACTTC. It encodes CSATEKETQYF.

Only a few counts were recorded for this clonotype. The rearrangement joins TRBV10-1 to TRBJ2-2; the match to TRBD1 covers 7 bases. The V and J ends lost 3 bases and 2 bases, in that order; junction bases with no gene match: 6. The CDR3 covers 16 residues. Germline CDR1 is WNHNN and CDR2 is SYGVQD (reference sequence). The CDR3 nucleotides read TGCGCCAGCAGTGACCCCGGGACAGCAAACACCGGGGAGCTGTTTTTT. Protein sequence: CASSDPGTANTGELFF.

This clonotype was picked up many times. The CDR3 is CASSPVSQPQHF. In nucleotides, the CDR3 is TGTGCCAGCTCACCAGTCAGTCAGCCCCAGCATTTT. The V and J genes are TRBV18 and TRBJ1-5, with D uncertain. This CDR3 spans 12 amino acids. The germline V gene encodes CDR1 KGHSH and CDR2 LQKENI. V lost 2 bases and J 6 bases, leaving 5 bases between the germline ends. Filled out from reference TRBV18 and TRBJ1-5, the complete variable domain reads NAGVMQNPRHLVRRRGQEARLRCSPMKGHSHVYWYRQLPEEGLKFMVYLQKENIIDESGMPKERFSAEFPKEGPSILRIQQVVRGDSAAYFCASSPVSQPQHFGDGTRLSIL.

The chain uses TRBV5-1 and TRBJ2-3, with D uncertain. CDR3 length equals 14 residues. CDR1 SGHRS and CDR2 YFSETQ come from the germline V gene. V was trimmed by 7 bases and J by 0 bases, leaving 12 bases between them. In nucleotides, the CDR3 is TGCGCCAGCTTCAAACAAGCTAGCACAGATACGCAGTATTTT. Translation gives CASFKQASTDTQYF.

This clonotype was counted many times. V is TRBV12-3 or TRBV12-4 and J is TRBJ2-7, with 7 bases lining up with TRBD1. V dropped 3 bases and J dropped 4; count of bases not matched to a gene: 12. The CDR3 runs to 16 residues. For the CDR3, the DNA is TGTGCCAGCAGTTTTAAGGGGGCGGTTAATTCGTACGAGCAGTACTTC. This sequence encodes CASSFKGAVNSYEQYF.

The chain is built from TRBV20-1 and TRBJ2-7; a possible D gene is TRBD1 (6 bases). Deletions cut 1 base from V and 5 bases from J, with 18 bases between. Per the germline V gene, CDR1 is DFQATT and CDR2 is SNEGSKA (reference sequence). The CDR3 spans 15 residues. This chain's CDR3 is CSARAASRGPDEQYF. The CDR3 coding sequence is TGCAGTGCTAGAGCTGCTAGCAGGGGACCAGACGAGCAGTACTTC.

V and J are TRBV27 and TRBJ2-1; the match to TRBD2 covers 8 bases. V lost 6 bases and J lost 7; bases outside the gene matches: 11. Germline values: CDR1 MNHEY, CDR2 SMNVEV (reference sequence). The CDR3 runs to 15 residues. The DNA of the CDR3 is TGTGCCAGCAGCCGTCGGGACTTAGCGGGGAATGAGCAGTTCTTC. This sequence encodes CASSRRDLAGNEQFF.

CDR3 DNA sequence: TGCGCCAGCAGAGAAGGACTAGCGGGGCTTTACAATGAGCAGTTCTTC. Residues: CASREGLAGLYNEQFF. The chain has TRBV10-2 and TRBJ2-1; TRBD2 matches 12 bases. The germline CDR1 and CDR2 sequences are WSHSY and SAAADI. V lost 6 bases and J lost 4; bases outside the gene matches: 7. This CDR3 is 16 amino acids long.

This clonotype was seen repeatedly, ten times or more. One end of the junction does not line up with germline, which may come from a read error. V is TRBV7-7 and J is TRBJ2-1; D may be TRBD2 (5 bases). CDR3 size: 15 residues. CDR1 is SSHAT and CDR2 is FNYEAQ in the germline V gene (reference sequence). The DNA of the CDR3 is TGTGCTAGCAGCTTGGCCCGGGACTCCTACAATGAGCAGTTCTTC. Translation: CASSLARDSYNEQFF.

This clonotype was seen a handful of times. The CDR3 DNA follows: TGTGCCAGCAGCCAAGCGTCGTCACAGGGTTCACCCCTCCACTTT. Its protein product is CASSQASSQGSPLHF. The chain couples TRBV4-2 to TRBJ1-6, with a tentative D call TRBD1 (6 bases). CDR1 is LGHNA and CDR2 is YNFKEQ in the germline V gene. This CDR3 has 15 residues. V dropped 1 base and J dropped 9 bases, with 13 bases sitting between them.

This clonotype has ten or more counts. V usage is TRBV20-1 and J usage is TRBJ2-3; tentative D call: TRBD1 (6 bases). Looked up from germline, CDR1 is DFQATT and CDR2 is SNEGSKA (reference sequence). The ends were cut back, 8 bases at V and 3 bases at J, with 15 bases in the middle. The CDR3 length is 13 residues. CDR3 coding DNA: TGCAGTAAACAGGGTTGGGGGACAGATACGCAGTATTTT. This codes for CSKQGWGTDTQYF.

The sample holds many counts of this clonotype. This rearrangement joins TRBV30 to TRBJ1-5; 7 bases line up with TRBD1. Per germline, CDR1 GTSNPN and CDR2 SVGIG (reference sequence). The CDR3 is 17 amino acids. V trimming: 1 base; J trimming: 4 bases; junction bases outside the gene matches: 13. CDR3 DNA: TGTGCCTGGAGTGGATCTTATCTAGACAGGGAAAATCAGCCCCAGCATTTT. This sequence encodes CAWSGSYLDRENQPQHF. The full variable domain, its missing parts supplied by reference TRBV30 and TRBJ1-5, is SQTIHQWPATLVQPVGSPLSLECTVEGTSNPNLYWYRQAAGRGLQLLFYSVGIGQISSEVPQNLSASRPQDRQFILSSKKLLLSDSGFYLCAWSGSYLDRENQPQHFGDGTRLSIL.

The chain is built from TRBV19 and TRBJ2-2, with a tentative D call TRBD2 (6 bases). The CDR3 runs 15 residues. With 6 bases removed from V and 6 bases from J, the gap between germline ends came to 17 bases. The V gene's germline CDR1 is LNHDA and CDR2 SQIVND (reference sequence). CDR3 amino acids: CASRVEGSKSGELFF. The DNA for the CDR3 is TGTGCCAGTAGGGTGGAGGGTAGTAAATCCGGGGAGCTGTTTTTT.

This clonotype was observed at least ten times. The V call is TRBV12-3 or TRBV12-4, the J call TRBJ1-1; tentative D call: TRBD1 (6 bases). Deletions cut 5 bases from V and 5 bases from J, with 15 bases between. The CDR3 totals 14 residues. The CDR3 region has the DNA TGTGCCAGCAGTCGGGGGGGGGCGGGTACTGAAGCTTTCTTT. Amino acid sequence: CASSRGGAGTEAFF.

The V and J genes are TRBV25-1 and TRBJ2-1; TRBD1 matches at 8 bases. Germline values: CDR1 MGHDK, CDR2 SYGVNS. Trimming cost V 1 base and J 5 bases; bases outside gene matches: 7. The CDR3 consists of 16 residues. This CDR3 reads CASSEFGRGPDNEQFF. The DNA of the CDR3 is TGTGCCAGCAGTGAATTTGGCAGGGGGCCCGACAATGAGCAGTTCTTC.

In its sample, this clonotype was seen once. The chain's CDR3 is CASSPGLNSGANVLTF. The CDR3 DNA follows: TGTGCCAGCAGTCCCGGACTGAACTCTGGGGCCAACGTCCTGACTTTC. The V and J genes are TRBV6-1 and TRBJ2-6, with D possibly TRBD2 on 5 matching bases. Trimming took off 5 bases at V and 0 bases at J, with 11 bases between the two ends. The CDR3 sequence is 16 residues long. Germline V lookup: CDR1 MNHNS, CDR2 SASEGT.

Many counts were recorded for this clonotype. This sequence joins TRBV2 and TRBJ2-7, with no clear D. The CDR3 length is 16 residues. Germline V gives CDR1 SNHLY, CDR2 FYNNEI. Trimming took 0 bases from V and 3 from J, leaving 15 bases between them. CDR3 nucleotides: TGTGCCAGCAGTGAAGCGGTCACATGGGGTGACTACGAGCAGTACTTC. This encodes CASSEAVTWGDYEQYF. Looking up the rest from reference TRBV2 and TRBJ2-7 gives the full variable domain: EPEVTQTPSHQVTQMGQEVILRCVPISNHLYFYWYRQILGQKVEFLVSFYNNEISEKSEIFDDQFSVERPDGSNFTLKIRSTKLEDSAMYFCASSEAVTWGDYEQYFGPGTRLTVT.